The rows below give T cell receptor beta chains drawn from one sample of a study of CD8+CD57+ T cells in acquired aplastic anemia. Each CDR3 protein gets one entry after TCRdb re-called the reads with MiXCR. Of some 180,000 distinct CDR3 sequences listed, approximately 46% were seen once; the top ten hold around 2.7%. Specimen: sorted CD4+, CD8+, or CD8+CD57+ T cells (not recorded which) from PBMCs. Source of these receptors: a human donor in good health. Each CDR3 is given with its conserved first and last residue. D genes are given only for firm matches. Expanded clones are given a class, and other clones once, few, many or no size at all.

d_call j_call v_call clone_size cdr3_aa cdr3_nt
TRBD1 TRBJ1-2 TRBV2 . CASKWTGLGYTF TGTGCCAGCAAGTGGACAGGGTTAGGCTACACCTTC
. TRBJ2-1 TRBV5-4 . CASSFGLDNEQFF TGTGCCAGCAGCTTCGGACTGGACAATGAGCAGTTCTTC
. TRBJ2-3 TRBV29-1 . CSVVPAKFTDTQYF TGCAGCGTAGTTCCGGCTAAGTTTACAGATACGCAGTATTTT
. TRBJ1-2 TRBV2 . CASSDHIVIGYTF TGTGCCAGCAGTGATCATATTGTAATCGGCTACACCTTC
TRBD1 TRBJ2-7 TRBV10-3 few CAIKPQGATYEQYF TGTGCCATCAAGCCACAGGGGGCCACCTACGAGCAGTACTTC
TRBD1 TRBJ2-7 TRBV3-1 many CASRGDRDEQYF TGTGCCAGCAGAGGGGACAGAGACGAGCAGTACTTC
. TRBJ2-1 TRBV20-1 many CSARDRGPNRYNEQFF TGCAGTGCTAGAGATCGTGGACCCAATAGATACAATGAGCAGTTCTTC
TRBD1 TRBJ2-7 TRBV7-6 . CASSLEQGVRYEQYF TGTGCCAGCAGCTTAGAGCAGGGGGTGCGGTACGAGCAGTACTTC
. TRBJ2-3 TRBV7-3 . CASSLWGGGDTQYF TGTGCCAGCAGCTTATGGGGTGGTGGAGATACGCAGTATTTT
. TRBJ1-5 TRBV20-1 few CSAHPRGRGNQPQHF TGCAGTGCACACCCGCGGGGGAGGGGCAATCAGCCCCAGCATTTT
TRBD2 TRBJ2-7 TRBV20-1 few CSARPGLAKAYEQYF TGCAGTGCTAGACCTGGACTAGCGAAGGCCTACGAGCAGTACTTC